A single sample gave rise to the 3 T cell receptor beta chains below, sequenced in a study of T cells after yellow fever vaccination. MiXCR was run by TCRdb on the 5' RACE reads, yielding one entry per CDR3 protein. The repertoire has roughly 310,000 distinct CDR3 sequences, less than 4.5% of them found once; the top ten carry around a quarter. Sample: PBMCs, taken on the day of the yellow fever booster vaccination. The receptors stem from a man aged 18 to 29 who received the YFV17D yellow fever vaccine.

This clonotype was recorded a few times. The genes are TRBV4-2 and TRBJ2-7; no clear D gene. The CDR3 is made up of 14 amino acids. Trimming took 0 bases from V and 3 from J, leaving 9 bases between them. Germline V gene sequence: CDR1 LGHNA, CDR2 YNFKEQ. In DNA form, the CDR3 reads TGTGCCAGCAGCCAAGAATATTTCGACTACGAGCAGTACGTC. Protein product: CASSQEYFDYEQYV.

This clonotype was seen repeatedly, ten times or more. The V gene is TRBV6-2 or TRBV6-3, the J gene TRBJ2-3; D is ambiguous. V gave up 5 bases and J gave up 9 bases, with 15 bases separating them. The CDR3 covers 13 residues. Germline lookup yields CDR1 MNHEY and CDR2 SVGEGT. CDR3 coding DNA: TGTGCCAGCAGTAACCCGCCGACCGGGACGCAGTATTTT. It translates to CASSNPPTGTQYF.

This clonotype was seen ten or more times. The chain links TRBV12-3 or TRBV12-4 to TRBJ1-1; D is possibly TRBD1 (6 bases). The CDR3 extends over 14 amino acids. V was trimmed by 3 bases and J by 13 bases, leaving 21 bases between them. DNA of the CDR3: TGTGCCAGCAGTTTCAGGGGCCGTAGGCTGTCGGGTTTCTTT. Amino acid sequence: CASSFRGRRLSGFF.